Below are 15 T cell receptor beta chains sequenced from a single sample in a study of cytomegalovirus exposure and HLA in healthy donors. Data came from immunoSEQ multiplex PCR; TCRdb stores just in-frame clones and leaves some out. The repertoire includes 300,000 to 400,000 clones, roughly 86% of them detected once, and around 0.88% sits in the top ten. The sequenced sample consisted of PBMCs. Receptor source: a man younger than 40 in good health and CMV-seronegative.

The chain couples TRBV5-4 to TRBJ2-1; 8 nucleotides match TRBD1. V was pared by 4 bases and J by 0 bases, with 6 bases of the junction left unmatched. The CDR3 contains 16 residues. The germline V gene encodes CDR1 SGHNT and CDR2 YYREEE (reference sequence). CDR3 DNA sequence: TGTGCCAGCAGCCTCCGGGACAGGAGCTCCTACAATGAGCAGTTCTTC. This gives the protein CASSLRDRSSYNEQFF.

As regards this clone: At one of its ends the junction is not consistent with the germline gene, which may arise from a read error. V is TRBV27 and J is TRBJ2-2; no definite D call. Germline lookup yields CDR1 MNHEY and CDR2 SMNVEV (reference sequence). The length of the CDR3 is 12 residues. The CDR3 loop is CASSKNSGELFF. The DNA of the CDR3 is TGTGCCAGCAGTAAAAACAGCGGGGAGCTGTTTTTT.

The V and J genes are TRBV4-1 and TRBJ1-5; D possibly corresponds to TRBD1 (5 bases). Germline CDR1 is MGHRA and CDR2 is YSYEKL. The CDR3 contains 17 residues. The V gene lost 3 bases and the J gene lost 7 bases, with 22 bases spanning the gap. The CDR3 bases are TGCGCCAGCAGCCAGGGGCTTAGAGGAGGGTTAGGACAGCCCCAGCATTTT. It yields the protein CASSQGLRGGLGQPQHF.

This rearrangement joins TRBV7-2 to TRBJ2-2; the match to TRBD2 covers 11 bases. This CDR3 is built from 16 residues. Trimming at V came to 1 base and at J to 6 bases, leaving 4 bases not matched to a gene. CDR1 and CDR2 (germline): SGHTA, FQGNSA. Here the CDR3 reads CASSLVVSGGAGELFF. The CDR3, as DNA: TGTGCCAGCAGCTTAGTGGTTAGCGGGGGGGCCGGGGAGCTGTTTTTT.

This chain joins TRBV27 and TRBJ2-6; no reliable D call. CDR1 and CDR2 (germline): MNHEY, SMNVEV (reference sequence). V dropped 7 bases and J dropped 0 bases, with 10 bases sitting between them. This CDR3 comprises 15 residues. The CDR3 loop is CASTRESSGANVLTF. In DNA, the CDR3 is TGTGCCAGCACCCGAGAGAGCTCTGGGGCCAACGTCCTGACTTTC. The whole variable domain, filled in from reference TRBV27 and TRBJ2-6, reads EAQVTQNPRYLITVTGKKLTVTCSQNMNHEYMSWYRQDPGLGLRQIYYSMNVEVTDKGDVPEGYKVSRKEKRNFPLILESPSPNQTSLYFCASTRESSGANVLTFGAGSRLTVL.

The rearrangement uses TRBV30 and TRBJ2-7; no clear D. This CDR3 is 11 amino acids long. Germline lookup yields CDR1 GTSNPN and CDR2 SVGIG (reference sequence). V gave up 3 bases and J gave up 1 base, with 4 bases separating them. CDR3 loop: CAWRRSYEQYF. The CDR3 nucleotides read TGTGCCTGGAGGAGATCCTACGAGCAGTACTTC.

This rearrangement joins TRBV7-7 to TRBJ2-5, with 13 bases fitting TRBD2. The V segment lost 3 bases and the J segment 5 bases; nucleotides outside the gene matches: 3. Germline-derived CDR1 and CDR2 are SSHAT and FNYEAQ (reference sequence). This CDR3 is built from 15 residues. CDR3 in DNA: TGTGCCAGCAGCTTGGGACTAGCGGGGCGGGAGACCCAGTACTTC. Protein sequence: CASSLGLAGRETQYF.

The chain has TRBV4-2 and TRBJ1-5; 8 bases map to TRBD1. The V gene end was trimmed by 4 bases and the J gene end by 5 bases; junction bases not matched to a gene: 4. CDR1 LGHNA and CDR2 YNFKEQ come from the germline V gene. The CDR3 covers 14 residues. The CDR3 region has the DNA TGTGCCAGCAGCCCCACAGGGGGGGATCAGCCCCAGCATTTT. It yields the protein CASSPTGGDQPQHF.

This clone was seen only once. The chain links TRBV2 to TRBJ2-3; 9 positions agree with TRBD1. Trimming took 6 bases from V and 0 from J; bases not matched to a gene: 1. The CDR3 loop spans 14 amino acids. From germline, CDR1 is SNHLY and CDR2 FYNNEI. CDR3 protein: CASRGTGSTDTQYF. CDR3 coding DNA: TGTGCCAGCAGAGGGACAGGGAGCACAGATACGCAGTATTTT.

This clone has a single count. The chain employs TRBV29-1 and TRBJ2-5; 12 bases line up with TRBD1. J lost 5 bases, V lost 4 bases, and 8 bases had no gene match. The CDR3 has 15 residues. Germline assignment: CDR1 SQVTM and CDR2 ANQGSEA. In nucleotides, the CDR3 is TGCAGCGTTGGAGGGACAGGGGGCTTTGAGGAGACCCAGTACTTC. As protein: CSVGGTGGFEETQYF.

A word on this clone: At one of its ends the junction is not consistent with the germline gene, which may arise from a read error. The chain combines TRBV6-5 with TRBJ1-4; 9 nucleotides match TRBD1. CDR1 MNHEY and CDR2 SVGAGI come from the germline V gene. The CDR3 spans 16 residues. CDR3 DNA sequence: TGTGCCAGCAGATACTCGTCCGGGACAGGGTATGAAAAACTGTTTTTT. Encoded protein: CASRYSSGTGYEKLFF.

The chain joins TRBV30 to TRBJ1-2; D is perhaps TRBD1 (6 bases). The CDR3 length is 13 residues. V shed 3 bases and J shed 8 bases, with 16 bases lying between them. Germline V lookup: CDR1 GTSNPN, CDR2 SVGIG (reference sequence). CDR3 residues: CAWRVQGTKGYTF. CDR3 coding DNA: TGTGCCTGGAGGGTACAGGGTACTAAGGGCTACACCTTC.

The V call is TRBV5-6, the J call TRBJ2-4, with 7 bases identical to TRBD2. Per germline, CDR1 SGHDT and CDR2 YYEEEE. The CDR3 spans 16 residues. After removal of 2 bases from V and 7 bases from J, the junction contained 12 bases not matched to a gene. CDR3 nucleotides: TGTGCCAGCAGCTTCACCCCGGGGACTATCAATAACATTCAGTACTTC. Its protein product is CASSFTPGTINNIQYF.

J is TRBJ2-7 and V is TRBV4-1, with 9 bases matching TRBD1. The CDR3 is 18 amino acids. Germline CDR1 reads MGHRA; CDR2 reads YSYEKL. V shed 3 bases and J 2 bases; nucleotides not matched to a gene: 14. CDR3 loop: CASSQVWAGTGLPYEQYF. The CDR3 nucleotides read TGCGCCAGCAGCCAGGTGTGGGCCGGGACAGGGTTGCCCTACGAGCAGTACTTC.

DNA of the CDR3: TGCGCCAGCAGCTCCCCCCCCGGGGATGAGCAGTTCTTC. Translation gives CASSSPPGDEQFF. The chain has TRBV4-1 and TRBJ2-1, with D tentatively TRBD2 (5 bases). CDR1 MGHRA and CDR2 YSYEKL come from the germline V gene. This CDR3 has 13 amino acids. Between the trimmed V and J ends, which lost 5 bases and 8 bases, there was a span of 13 bases.